The rows below give T cell receptor beta chains drawn from one sample of a study of T cell responses to AZD1222 COVID-19 vaccine. Sequencing used immunoSEQ multiplex PCR; TCRdb keeps in-frame clones, though not all of them. The sample holds some 130,000 clones, around 85% seen once. Sequencing used peripheral blood, obtained on day 0 of AZD1222 vaccination. These receptor sequences come from an adult in good health. Both conserved end residues are part of each CDR3.

TRBV18,TRBJ1-4,CASSLEYGARGNEKLFF
TRBV11-2,TRBJ1-2,CASSLQGALSYGYTF
TRBV29-1,TRBJ2-5,CSVHYGETQYF
TRBV6-5,TRBJ2-3,CASSYSGERDTQYF
TRBV4-1,TRBJ1-6,CASSQGSRRSSYNSPLHF
TRBV11-2,TRBJ1-4,CASSYTGGNEKLFF
TRBV9,TRBJ1-4,CASSVRQGTNEKLFF
TRBV24-1,TRBJ2-5,CATSDFGEETQYF
TRBV6-5,TRBJ1-4,CASTRGTGEKLFF
TRBV4-2,TRBJ1-1,CASSQDWKATVNTEAFF
TRBV6-2/TRBV6-3,TRBJ2-1,CASSLGGAPTSPRYNEQFF
TRBV7-8,TRBJ1-3,CASSLPRAARRSSGNTIYF
TRBV6-5,TRBJ1-1,CASSYRGGAFF
TRBV6-2/TRBV6-3,TRBJ1-2,CASSYDRGGYTF
TRBV27,TRBJ1-3,CASSPRQTSGNTIYF
TRBV7-9,TRBJ1-3,CASSLRITGGGNTIYF
TRBV7-2,TRBJ2-1,CASSSPGKRSSGKYNEQFF
TRBV10-3,TRBJ2-3,CAISESTSGGDTQYF
TRBV28,TRBJ1-3,CASSLRTGSLSSGNTIYF
TRBV27,TRBJ1-1,CASTSTWGRKNTEAFF
TRBV6-1,TRBJ1-1,CASSERTGLNTEAFF
TRBV9,TRBJ2-7,CASSLNEGNEQYF
TRBV4-1,TRBJ2-7,CASSHGQGASYEQYF
TRBV30,TRBJ1-2,CAWVRDRASIGGYTF
TRBV11-2,TRBJ2-5,CASSLDPHPAEPGETQYF
TRBV7-6,TRBJ1-3,CASSDTGNRGNTIYF
TRBV28,TRBJ2-5,CASRRETQYF
TRBV5-1,TRBJ1-1,CASQGSQVGMNTEAFF
TRBV7-9,TRBJ1-1,CASSQRRGPLDTEAFF
TRBV21-1,TRBJ1-6,CASGQSSYNSPLHF
TRBV5-6,TRBJ1-2,CASSVTGSGYTF
TRBV11-3,TRBJ2-1,CASSGTGLNEQFF
TRBV28,TRBJ2-2,CASREQVTTGELFF
TRBV30,TRBJ1-1,CAWSVRVRAEAFF
TRBV6-6,TRBJ2-2,CASRGQGRSGTGELFF
TRBV5-3,TRBJ2-7,CARNPPGQGCFEYF
TRBV27,TRBJ2-5,CASSLSSECEAEETQYF
TRBV6-2/TRBV6-3,TRBJ1-1,CASSYSRGGDPEAFF
TRBV4-1,TRBJ2-7,CASSQVRSGNYEQYF
TRBV7-2,TRBJ2-2,CASSMNLGNTGELFF
TRBV30,TRBJ1-1,CAWSEAGNTEAFF
TRBV5-5,TRBJ2-3,CASSLAAGGTDTQYF
TRBV14,TRBJ2-7,CASSQTSVSIYEQYF
TRBV6-2/TRBV6-3,TRBJ2-3,CASSPTGMAGTDTQYF
TRBV7-9,TRBJ2-1,CASSLAEGDEQFF
TRBV19,TRBJ2-2,CASRSAGATGELFF
TRBV2,TRBJ1-2,CASSWTGVNGYTF
TRBV7-9,TRBJ2-1,CASSGFGDVSYNEQFF
TRBV15,TRBJ2-7,CATSSHRGSYEQYF
TRBV6-4,TRBJ2-3,CASSSTSGSTDTQYF